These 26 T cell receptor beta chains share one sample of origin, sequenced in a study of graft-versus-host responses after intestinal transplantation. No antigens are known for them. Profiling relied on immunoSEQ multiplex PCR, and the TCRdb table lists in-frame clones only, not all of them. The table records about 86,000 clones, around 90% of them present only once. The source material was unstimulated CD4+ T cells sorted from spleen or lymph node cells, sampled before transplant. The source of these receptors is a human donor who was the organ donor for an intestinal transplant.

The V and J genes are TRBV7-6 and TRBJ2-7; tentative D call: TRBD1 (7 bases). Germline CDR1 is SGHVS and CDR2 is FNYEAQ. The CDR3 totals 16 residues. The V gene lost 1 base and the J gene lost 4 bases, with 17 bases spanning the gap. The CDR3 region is CASSLEGAGMGYEQYF. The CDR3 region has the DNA TGTGCCAGCAGCTTAGAGGGGGCGGGGATGGGGTACGAGCAGTACTTC.

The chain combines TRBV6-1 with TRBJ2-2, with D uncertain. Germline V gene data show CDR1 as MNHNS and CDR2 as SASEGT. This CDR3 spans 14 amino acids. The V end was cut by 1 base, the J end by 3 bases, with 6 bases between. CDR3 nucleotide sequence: TGTGCCAGCAGTGAAGGACGGGACACCGGGGAGCTGTTTTTT. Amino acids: CASSEGRDTGELFF.

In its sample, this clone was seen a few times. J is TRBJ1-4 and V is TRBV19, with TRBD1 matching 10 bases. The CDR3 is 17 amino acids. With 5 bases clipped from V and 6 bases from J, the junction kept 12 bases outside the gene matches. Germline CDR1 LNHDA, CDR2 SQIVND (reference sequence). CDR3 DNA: TGTGCCAGTAGTCCATGGACAGGGGGGTACCCTTATGAAAAACTGTTTTTT. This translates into CASSPWTGGYPYEKLFF.

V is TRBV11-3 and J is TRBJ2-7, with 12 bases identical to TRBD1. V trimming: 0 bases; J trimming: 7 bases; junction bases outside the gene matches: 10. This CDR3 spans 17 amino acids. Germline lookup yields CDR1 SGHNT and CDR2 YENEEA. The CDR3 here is CASSLDGAGTGGREQYF. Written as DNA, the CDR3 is TGTGCCAGCAGCTTAGATGGGGCAGGGACAGGGGGCCGAGAGCAGTACTTC.

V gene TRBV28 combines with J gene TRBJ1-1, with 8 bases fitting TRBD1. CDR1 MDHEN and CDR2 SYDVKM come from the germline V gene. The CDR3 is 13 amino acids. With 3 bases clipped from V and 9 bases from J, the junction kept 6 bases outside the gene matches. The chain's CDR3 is CASSLEVRGQAFF. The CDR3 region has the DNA TGTGCCAGCAGTTTGGAAGTCAGGGGGCAAGCTTTCTTT.

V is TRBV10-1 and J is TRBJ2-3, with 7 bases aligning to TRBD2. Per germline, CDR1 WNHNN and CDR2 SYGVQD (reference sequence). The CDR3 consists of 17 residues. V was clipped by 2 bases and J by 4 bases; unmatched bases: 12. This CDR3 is CASSENLGREQPDTQYF. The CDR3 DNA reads TGCGCCAGCAGTGAGAACTTGGGGCGGGAGCAACCAGATACGCAGTATTTT.

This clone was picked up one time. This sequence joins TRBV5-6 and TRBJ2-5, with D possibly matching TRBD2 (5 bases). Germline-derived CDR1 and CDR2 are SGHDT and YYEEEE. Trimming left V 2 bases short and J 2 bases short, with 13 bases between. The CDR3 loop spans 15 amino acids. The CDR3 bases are TGTGCCAGCAGCTTCCCCGGGAACCCGCAAGAGACCCAGTACTTC. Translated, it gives CASSFPGNPQETQYF.

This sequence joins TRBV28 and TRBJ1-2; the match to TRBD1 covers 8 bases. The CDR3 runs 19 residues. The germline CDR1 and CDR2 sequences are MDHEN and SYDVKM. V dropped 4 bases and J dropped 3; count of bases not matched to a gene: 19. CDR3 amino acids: CASSSDPRTDRELHYGYTF. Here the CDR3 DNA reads TGTGCCAGCAGTTCGGACCCTAGAACGGACAGGGAACTTCACTATGGCTACACCTTC.

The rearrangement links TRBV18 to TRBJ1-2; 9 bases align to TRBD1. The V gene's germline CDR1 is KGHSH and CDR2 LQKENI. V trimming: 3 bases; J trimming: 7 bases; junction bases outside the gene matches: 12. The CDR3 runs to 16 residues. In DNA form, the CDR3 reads TGTGCCAGCTCACCTCGCACACCGGGACAGGGCGTTGGCTACACCTTC. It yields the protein CASSPRTPGQGVGYTF.

CDR3 sequence reads: CASRQNWRGAFF. CDR3 in DNA: TGTGCCAGCAGACAAAACTGGAGGGGAGCTTTCTTT. The J gene is TRBJ1-1, the V gene TRBV6-5; a weak D match, TRBD1 (5 bases). The CDR3 spans 12 residues. Germline CDR1 and CDR2: MNHEY and SVGAGI. V gave up 6 bases and J gave up 10 bases, with 15 bases separating them.

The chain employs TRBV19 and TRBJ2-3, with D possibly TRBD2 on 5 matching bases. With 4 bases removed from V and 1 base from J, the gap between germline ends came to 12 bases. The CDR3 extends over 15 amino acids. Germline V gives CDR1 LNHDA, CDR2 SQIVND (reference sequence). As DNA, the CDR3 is TGTGCCAGTAGTAAGAGGGCCGGGGGCACAGATACGCAGTATTTT. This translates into CASSKRAGGTDTQYF.

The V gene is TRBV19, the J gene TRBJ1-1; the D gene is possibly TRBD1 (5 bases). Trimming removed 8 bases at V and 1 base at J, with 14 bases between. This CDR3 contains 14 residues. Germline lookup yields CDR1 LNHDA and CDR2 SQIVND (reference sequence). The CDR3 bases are TGTGCCAGTCGCTGGGGCGAATCGAACACTGAAGCTTTCTTT. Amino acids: CASRWGESNTEAFF.

The CDR3 here is CASSSGQNYGYTF. As DNA, the CDR3 is TGCGCCAGCAGTTCAGGACAGAACTATGGCTACACCTTC. This sequence joins TRBV5-1 and TRBJ1-2, with D possibly matching TRBD1 (6 bases). Trimming shortened V by 5 bases and J by 2 bases, and 10 bases separated the two germline ends. CDR3 length: 13 amino acids. Germline V gene data show CDR1 as SGHRS and CDR2 as YFSETQ.

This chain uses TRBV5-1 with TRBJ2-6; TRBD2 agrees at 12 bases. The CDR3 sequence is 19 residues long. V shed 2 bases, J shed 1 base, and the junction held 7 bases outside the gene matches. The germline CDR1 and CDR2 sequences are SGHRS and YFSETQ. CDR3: CASSFGLAGGPSGANVLTF. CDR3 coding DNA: TGCGCCAGCAGCTTTGGGCTAGCGGGGGGGCCTTCTGGGGCCAACGTCCTGACTTTC.

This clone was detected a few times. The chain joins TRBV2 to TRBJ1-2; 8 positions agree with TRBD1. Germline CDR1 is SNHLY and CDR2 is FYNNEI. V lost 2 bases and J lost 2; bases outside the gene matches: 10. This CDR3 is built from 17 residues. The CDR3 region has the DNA TGTGCCAGCAGTGAATATTACGTTGGACAGGGCAACTATGGCTACACCTTC. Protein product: CASSEYYVGQGNYGYTF.

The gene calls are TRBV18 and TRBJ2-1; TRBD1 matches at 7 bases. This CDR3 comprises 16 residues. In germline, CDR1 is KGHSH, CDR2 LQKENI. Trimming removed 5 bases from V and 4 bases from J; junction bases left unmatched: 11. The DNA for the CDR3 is TGTGCCAGCTCATCGTACAGGGGCGAGGGGTACAATGAGCAGTTCTTC. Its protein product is CASSSYRGEGYNEQFF.

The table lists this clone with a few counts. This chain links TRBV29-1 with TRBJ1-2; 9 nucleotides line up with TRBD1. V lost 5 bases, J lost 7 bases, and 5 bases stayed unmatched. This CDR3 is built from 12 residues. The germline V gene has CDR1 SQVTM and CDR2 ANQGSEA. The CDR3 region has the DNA TGCAGCGTTACCGGGACAGGGTCTGGCTACACCTTC. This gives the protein CSVTGTGSGYTF.

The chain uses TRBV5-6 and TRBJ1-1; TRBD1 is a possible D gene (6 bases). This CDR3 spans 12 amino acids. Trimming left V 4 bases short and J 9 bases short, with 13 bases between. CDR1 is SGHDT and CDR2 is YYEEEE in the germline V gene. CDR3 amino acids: CASSRRTEQAFF. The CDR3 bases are TGTGCCAGCAGCCGAAGGACAGAGCAAGCTTTCTTT.

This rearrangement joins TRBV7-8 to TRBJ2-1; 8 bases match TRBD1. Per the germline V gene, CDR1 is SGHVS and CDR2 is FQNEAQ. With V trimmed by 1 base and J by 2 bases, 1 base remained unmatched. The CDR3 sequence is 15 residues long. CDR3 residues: CASSLGTGTYNEQFF. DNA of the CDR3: TGTGCCAGCAGCTTAGGGACAGGGACCTACAATGAGCAGTTCTTC.

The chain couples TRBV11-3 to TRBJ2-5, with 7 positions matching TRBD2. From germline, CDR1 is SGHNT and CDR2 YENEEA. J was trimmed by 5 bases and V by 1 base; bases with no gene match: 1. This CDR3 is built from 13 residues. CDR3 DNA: TGTGCCAGCAGCTTAGCCGGGGGGGAGACCCAGTACTTC. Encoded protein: CASSLAGGETQYF.

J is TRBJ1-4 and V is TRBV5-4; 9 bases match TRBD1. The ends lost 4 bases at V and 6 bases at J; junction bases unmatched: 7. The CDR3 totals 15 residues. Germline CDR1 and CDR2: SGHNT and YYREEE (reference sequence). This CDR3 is CASSPGQGRDEKLFF. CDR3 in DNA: TGTGCCAGCAGCCCGGGACAGGGCCGAGATGAAAAACTGTTTTTT.

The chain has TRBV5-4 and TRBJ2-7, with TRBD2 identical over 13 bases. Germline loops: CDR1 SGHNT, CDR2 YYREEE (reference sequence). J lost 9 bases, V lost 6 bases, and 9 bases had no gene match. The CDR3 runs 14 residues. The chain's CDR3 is CASKLAGGGRVQYF. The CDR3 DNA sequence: TGTGCCAGCAAACTAGCGGGGGGGGGTCGCGTGCAGTACTTC.

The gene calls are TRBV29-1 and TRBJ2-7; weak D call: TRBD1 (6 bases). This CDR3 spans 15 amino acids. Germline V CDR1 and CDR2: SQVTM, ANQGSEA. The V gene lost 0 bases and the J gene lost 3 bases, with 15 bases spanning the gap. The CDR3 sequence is CSVEEGRGTSYEQYF. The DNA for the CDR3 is TGCAGCGTTGAAGAGGGCAGGGGCACAAGCTACGAGCAGTACTTC.

The chain's CDR3 is CASSVAPVGDRYGYTF. CDR3 sequence (DNA): TGTGCCAGCAGCGTAGCCCCAGTGGGGGACAGATATGGCTACACCTTC. The J gene is TRBJ1-2, the V gene TRBV9, with 7 nucleotides matching TRBD1. CDR1 is SGDLS and CDR2 is YYNGEE in the germline V gene. CDR3 size: 16 residues. The J segment lost 5 bases and the V segment lost 0 bases, leaving 10 bases of the junction unmatched.

The CDR3 nucleotides read TGTGCCAGCAGTTACACCAATATGGCCGATACGCAGTATTTT. This codes for CASSYTNMADTQYF. This rearrangement joins TRBV6-5 to TRBJ2-3; D gene unclear. Germline V lookup: CDR1 MNHEY, CDR2 SVGAGI. The V gene lost 2 bases and the J gene lost 6 bases, with 12 bases spanning the gap. This CDR3 contains 14 residues.

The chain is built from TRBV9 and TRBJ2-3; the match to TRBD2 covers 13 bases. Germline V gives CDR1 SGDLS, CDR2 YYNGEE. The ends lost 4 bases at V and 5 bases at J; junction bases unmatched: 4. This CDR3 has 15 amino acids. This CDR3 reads CASSSGLAGEDTQYF. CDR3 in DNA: TGTGCCAGCAGCTCCGGACTAGCGGGGGAAGATACGCAGTATTTT.